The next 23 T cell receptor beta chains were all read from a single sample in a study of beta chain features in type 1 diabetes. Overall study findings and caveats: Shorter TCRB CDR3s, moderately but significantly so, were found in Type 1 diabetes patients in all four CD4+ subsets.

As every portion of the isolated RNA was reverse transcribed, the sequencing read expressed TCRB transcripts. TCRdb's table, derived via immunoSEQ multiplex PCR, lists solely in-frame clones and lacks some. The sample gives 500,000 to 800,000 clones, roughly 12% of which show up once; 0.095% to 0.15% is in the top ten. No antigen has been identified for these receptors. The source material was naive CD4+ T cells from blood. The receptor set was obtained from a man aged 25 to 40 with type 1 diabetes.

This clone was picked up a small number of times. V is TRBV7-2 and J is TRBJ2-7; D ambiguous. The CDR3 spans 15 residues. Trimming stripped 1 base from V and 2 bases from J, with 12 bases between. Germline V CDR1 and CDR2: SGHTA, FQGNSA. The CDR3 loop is CASSLGQPETYEQYF. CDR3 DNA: TGTGCCAGCAGCTTAGGGCAGCCAGAAACCTACGAGCAGTACTTC.

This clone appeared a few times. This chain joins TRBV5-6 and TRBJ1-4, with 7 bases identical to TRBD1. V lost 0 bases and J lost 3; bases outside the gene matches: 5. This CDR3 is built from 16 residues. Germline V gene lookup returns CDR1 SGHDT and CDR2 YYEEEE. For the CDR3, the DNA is TGTGCCAGCAGCTTGGCCTGGCAGGGGGCTAATGAAAAACTGTTTTTT. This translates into CASSLAWQGANEKLFF.

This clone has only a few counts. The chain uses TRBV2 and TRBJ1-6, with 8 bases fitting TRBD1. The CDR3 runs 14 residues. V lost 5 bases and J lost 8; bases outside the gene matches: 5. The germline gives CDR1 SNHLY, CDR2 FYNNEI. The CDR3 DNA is TGTGCCAGCAGTCTCGGACAGGGCTATTCACCCCTCCACTTT. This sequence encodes CASSLGQGYSPLHF.

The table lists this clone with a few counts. Here the CDR3 reads CAISLIQGGRETQYF. CDR3 bases: TGTGCCATCAGCCTTATCCAGGGGGGCAGGGAGACCCAGTACTTC. V gene TRBV10-3 combines with J gene TRBJ2-5; tentatively, D is TRBD1 (7 bases). Germline V gene sequence: CDR1 ENHRY, CDR2 SYGVKD. The V end lost 6 bases, the J end lost 5 bases, and 19 bases lay between the germline ends. The length of the CDR3 is 15 residues.

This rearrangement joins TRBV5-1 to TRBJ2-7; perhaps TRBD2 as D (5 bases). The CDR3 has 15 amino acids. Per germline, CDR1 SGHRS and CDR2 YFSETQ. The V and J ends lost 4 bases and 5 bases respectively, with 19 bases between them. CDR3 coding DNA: TGCGCCAGCAGCCATGGCGGGTGGCTTCCCGACGAGCAGTACTTC. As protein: CASSHGGWLPDEQYF.

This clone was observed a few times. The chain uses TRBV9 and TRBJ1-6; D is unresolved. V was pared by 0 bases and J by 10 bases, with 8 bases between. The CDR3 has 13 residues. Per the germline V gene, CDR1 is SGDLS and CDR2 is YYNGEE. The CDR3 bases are TGTGCCAGCAGCGTAGTGGCCAGCTCACCCCTCCACTTT. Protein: CASSVVASSPLHF.

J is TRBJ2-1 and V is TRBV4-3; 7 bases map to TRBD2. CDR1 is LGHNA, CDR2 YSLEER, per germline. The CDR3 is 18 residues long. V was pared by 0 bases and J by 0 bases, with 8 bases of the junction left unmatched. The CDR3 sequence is CASSQDYGGSLSYNEQFF. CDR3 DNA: TGCGCCAGCAGCCAAGATTACGGGGGGTCCCTCTCCTACAATGAGCAGTTCTTC.

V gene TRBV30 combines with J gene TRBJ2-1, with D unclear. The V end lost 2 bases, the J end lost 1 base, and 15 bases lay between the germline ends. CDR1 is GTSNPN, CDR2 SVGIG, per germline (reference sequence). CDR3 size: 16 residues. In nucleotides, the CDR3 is TGTGCCTGGAGTACCCCGCATAGGGCATCCTACAATGAGCAGTTCTTC. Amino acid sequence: CAWSTPHRASYNEQFF.

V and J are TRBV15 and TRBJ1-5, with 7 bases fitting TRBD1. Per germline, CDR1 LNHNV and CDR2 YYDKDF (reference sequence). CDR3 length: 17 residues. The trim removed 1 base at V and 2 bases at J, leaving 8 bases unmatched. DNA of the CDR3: TGTGCCACCAGCAGAGCGCTACGACAGGGCGGCAATCAGCCCCAGCATTTT. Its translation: CATSRALRQGGNQPQHF.

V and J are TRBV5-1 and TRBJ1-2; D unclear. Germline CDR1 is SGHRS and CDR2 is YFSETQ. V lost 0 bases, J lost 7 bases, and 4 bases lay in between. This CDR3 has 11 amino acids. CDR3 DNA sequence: TGCGCCAGCAGCTTGGAAGGTGGCTACACCTTC. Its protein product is CASSLEGGYTF.

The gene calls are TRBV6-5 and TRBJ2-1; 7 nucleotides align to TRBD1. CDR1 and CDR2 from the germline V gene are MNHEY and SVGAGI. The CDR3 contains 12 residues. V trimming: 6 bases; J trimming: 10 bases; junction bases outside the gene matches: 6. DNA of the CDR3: TGTGCCAGCAGCCCCGGGACAGCCGAGCAGTTCTTC. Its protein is CASSPGTAEQFF.

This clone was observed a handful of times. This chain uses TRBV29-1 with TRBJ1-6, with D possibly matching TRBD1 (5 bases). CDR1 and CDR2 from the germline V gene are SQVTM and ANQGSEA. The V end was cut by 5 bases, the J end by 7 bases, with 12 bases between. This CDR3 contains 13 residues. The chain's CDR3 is CSVQDTKNSPLHF. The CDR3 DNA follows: TGCAGCGTTCAGGACACGAAGAATTCACCCCTCCACTTT. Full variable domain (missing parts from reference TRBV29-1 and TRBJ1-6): SAVISQKPSRDICQRGTSLTIQCQVDSQVTMMFWYRQQPGQSLTLIATANQGSEATYESGFVIDKFPISRPNLTFSTLTVSNMSPEDSSIYLCSVQDTKNSPLHFGNGTRLTVT.

The CDR3 DNA reads as TGTGCCAGCAGTGGTTCGACCCACTCTCCAGGAAACACTGAAGCTTTCTTT. Translating gives CASSGSTHSPGNTEAFF. The chain employs TRBV27 and TRBJ1-1; the D is unclear. This CDR3 has 17 residues. The V and J ends lost 5 bases and 2 bases respectively, with 21 bases between them. Germline loops: CDR1 MNHEY, CDR2 SMNVEV (reference sequence).

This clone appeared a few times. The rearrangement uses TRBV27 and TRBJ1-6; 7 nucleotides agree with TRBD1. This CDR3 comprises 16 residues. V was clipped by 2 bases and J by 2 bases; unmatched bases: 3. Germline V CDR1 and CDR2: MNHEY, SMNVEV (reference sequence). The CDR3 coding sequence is TGTGCCAGCAGTTTAAGACAGGGAACCTATAATTCACCCCTCCACTTT. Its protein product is CASSLRQGTYNSPLHF.

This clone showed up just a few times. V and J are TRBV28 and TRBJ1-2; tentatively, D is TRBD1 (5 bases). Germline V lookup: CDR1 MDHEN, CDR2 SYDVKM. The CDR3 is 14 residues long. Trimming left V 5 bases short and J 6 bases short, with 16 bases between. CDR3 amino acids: CASSTSGPRHGYTF. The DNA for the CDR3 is TGTGCCAGCAGTACCTCGGGACCGCGACATGGCTACACCTTC.

The CDR3 sequence: CASSLGGPILNTEAFF. For the CDR3, the DNA is TGCGCCAGCAGCTTGGGTGGACCGATTCTGAACACTGAAGCTTTCTTT. V usage is TRBV5-1 and J usage is TRBJ1-1, with D unresolved. This CDR3 comprises 16 residues. V was trimmed by 0 bases and J by 0 bases, leaving 12 bases between them. CDR1 and CDR2 from the germline V gene are SGHRS and YFSETQ.

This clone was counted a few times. As DNA, the CDR3 is TGTGCCAGCAGTCCGCATGGGGGACAGGAGCAGTTCTTC. Translation gives CASSPHGGQEQFF. V usage is TRBV28 and J usage is TRBJ2-1; TRBD1 aligns across 7 bases. This CDR3 is 13 amino acids long. Trimming took 5 bases from V and 10 from J; bases not matched to a gene: 8. Germline V gives CDR1 MDHEN, CDR2 SYDVKM.

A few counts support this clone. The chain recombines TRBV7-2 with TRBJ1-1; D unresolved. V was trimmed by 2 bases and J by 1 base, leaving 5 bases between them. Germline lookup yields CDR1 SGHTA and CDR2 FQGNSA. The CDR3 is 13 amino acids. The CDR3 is CASSLHRNTEAFF. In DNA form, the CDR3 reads TGTGCCAGCAGCTTACACAGGAACACTGAAGCTTTCTTT.

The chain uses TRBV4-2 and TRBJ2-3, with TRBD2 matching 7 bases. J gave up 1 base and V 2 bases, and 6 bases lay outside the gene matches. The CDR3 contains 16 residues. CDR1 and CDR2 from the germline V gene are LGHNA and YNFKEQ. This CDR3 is CASSQTLAGGTDTQYF. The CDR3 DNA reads TGTGCCAGCAGCCAAACGCTGGCGGGGGGCACAGATACGCAGTATTTT.

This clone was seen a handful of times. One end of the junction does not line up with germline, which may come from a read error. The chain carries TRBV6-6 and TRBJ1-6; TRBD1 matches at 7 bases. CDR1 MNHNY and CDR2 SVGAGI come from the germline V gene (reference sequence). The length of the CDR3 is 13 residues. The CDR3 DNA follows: TGTGCCAGCAGTCGAGGGGGCGCCGATATGCTCCCCTTT. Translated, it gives CASSRGGADMLPF.

The CDR3 region has the DNA TGCAGCGTTGGGACAGGGGGCTTGTACGAGCAGTACTTC. Its translation: CSVGTGGLYEQYF. This chain links TRBV29-1 with TRBJ2-7, with 11 bases aligning to TRBD1. V lost 4 bases, J lost 4 bases, and 3 bases stayed unmatched. Germline V lookup: CDR1 SQVTM, CDR2 ANQGSEA. The CDR3 loop spans 13 amino acids.

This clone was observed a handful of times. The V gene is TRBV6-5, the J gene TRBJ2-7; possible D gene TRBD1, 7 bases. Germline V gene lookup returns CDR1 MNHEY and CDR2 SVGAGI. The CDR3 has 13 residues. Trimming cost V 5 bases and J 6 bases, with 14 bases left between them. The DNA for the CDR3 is TGTGCCAGCAGTCGGCGGGACAGAGGCGAGCAGTACTTC. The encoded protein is CASSRRDRGEQYF.

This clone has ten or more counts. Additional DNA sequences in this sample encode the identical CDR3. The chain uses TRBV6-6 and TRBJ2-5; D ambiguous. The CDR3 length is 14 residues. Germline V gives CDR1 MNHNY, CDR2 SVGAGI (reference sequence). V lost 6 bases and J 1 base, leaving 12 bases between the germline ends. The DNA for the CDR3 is TGTGCCAGCAGCCCGACCGGCGGCCAAGAGACCCAGTACTTC. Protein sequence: CASSPTGGQETQYF.